What follows is one TCR beta chain and its context. Per the original methods: Nucleated cell number was recorded as an estimate derived from reference gene primer amplification. Assay: immunoSEQ multiplex PCR; the TCRdb copy retains only in-frame clones and omits some. From that table come the V and J calls and clone size; the DNA was used to work out D and trimming. The sample includes 370,000 or so clones, more than 75% of them seen just once. This CDR3 spans 16 amino acids. Trimming took off 5 bases at V and 5 bases at J, with 19 bases between the two ends. Per germline, CDR1 SGHTA and CDR2 FQGNSA. The data derive from a study of blood T cell repertoires in COVID-19. Participants' reported clinical history set cohort assignment. What the recovered Cohort 3 donors had was two negative PCRs, clearance, or symptom resolution.

Sequencing was performed on PBMCs or T cells enriched from blood (not recorded which). The TCR comes from a man under 40 who had recovered from COVID-19. V usage is TRBV7-2 and J usage is TRBJ1-5, with a weak D call TRBD1 (6 bases). CDR3: CASSALVLDSDQPQHF. The CDR3 DNA sequence: TGTGCCAGCAGCGCCCTTGTTCTGGACAGTGATCAGCCCCAGCATTTT.